Below are 15 T cell receptor beta chains sequenced from a single sample in a study of T cell changes during pregnancy in multiple sclerosis. Produced via immunoSEQ multiplex PCR; TCRdb's table is partial and in-frame only. The repertoire consists of under 65,000 clones, with about nine tenths occurring once and the leading ten covering over 1%. The material was peripheral blood, obtained after pregnancy. These receptors were taken from a female donor in good health, enrolled as a control in a pregnancy study.

V is TRBV5-4 and J is TRBJ2-3; the D is unclear. V lost 4 bases and J 0 bases, leaving 12 bases between the germline ends. The CDR3 loop spans 15 amino acids. The V gene's germline CDR1 is SGHNT and CDR2 YYREEE (reference sequence). The CDR3 spells CASSQPGESTDTQYF. CDR3 in DNA: TGTGCCAGCAGCCAGCCCGGAGAAAGCACAGATACGCAGTATTTT.

This sequence joins TRBV28 and TRBJ1-2; perhaps TRBD1 as D (5 bases). This CDR3 is 17 amino acids long. The ends were cut back, 3 bases at V and 1 base at J, with 18 bases in the middle. CDR1 is MDHEN, CDR2 SYDVKM, per germline. CDR3 residues: CASSLGSGIYYNYGYTF. CDR3 DNA sequence: TGTGCCAGCAGTTTGGGGTCAGGGATCTACTATAACTATGGCTACACCTTC.

The CDR3 spells CASSMGRVAGELFF. The CDR3, as DNA: TGTGCCAGTAGTATGGGCAGGGTAGCCGGGGAGCTGTTTTTT. The chain joins TRBV19 to TRBJ2-2, with TRBD1 as a possible D gene (5 bases). The CDR3 loop spans 14 amino acids. Germline CDR1 reads LNHDA; CDR2 reads SQIVND (reference sequence). V was trimmed by 3 bases and J by 6 bases, leaving 11 bases between them. Full variable domain (outside the CDR3, taken from reference TRBV19 and TRBJ2-2): DGGITQSPKYLFRKEGQNVTLSCEQNLNHDAMYWYRQDPGQGLRLIYYSQIVNDFQKGDIAEGYSVSREKKESFPLTVTSAQKNPTAFYLCASSMGRVAGELFFGEGSRLTVL.

The rearrangement uses TRBV6-5 and TRBJ1-3; 7 positions match TRBD1. V lost 6 bases and J lost 0; bases outside the gene matches: 5. CDR3 length: 15 residues. Germline assignment: CDR1 MNHEY and CDR2 SVGAGI. CDR3 DNA: TGTGCCAGCAGGTCGACAGGGAGCTCTGGAAACACCATATATTTT. Its protein is CASRSTGSSGNTIYF.

This chain connects TRBV5-8 to TRBJ1-6, with D unresolved. The germline V gene encodes CDR1 SGHTS and CDR2 YDEGEE. The CDR3 loop spans 15 amino acids. Trimming shortened V by 2 bases and J by 3 bases, and 9 bases separated the two germline ends. In DNA form, the CDR3 reads TGTGCCAGCAGCTTCAACGGGTACTATAATTCACCCCTCCACTTT. Amino acid sequence: CASSFNGYYNSPLHF.

DNA for the CDR3: TGTGCCAGCAGCCGAGATCAAGGGAGCACCATATATTTT. Protein product: CASSRDQGSTIYF. The chain joins TRBV7-2 to TRBJ1-3; D unclear. The CDR3 length is 13 residues. Germline CDR1 is SGHTA and CDR2 is FQGNSA. The germline V and J ends were trimmed by 5 bases and 9 bases, with 14 bases remaining between them.

Concerning this clone: At one boundary the junction diverges from the germline segment, which might be a read error. J is TRBJ2-5 and V is TRBV7-7; TRBD1 matches 9 bases. This CDR3 has 15 residues. From germline, CDR1 is SSHAT and CDR2 FNYEAQ (reference sequence). CDR3 DNA: TGTGCTAGCAGTCCCGGGACAGGGTTTCGAGAGACCCAGTACTTC. Its protein product is CASSPGTGFRETQYF.

For the CDR3, the DNA is TGTGCCAGCGCTAGCGGGGTCTCCTACGAGCAGTACTTC. Protein product: CASASGVSYEQYF. This chain connects TRBV27 to TRBJ2-7, with TRBD2 matching over 9 bases. Losses at the gene ends were 8 bases for V and 0 bases for J; bases not matched to a gene: 2. The germline V gene encodes CDR1 MNHEY and CDR2 SMNVEV (reference sequence). There are 13 residues in the CDR3.

The rearrangement links TRBV5-1 to TRBJ2-3; D may be TRBD1 (6 bases). This CDR3 has 15 residues. Germline lookup yields CDR1 SGHRS and CDR2 YFSETQ. Trimming cost V 7 bases and J 5 bases, with 20 bases left between them. The DNA for the CDR3 is TGCGCCAGCTCCATCGAACAGGCCAGGGGAGATACGCAGTATTTT. Translating gives CASSIEQARGDTQYF.

The chain joins TRBV28 to TRBJ2-2; tentatively, D is TRBD1 (5 bases). This CDR3 is built from 13 residues. Germline V gene data show CDR1 as MDHEN and CDR2 as SYDVKM. Trimming shortened V by 6 bases and J by 4 bases, and 9 bases separated the two germline ends. This CDR3 is CASSFDSTGELFF. CDR3 sequence (DNA): TGTGCCAGCAGCTTTGACAGCACCGGGGAGCTGTTTTTT. The full variable domain, its missing parts supplied by reference TRBV28 and TRBJ2-2, is DVKVTQSSRYLVKRTGEKVFLECVQDMDHENMFWYRQDPGLGLRLIYFSYDVKMKEKGDIPEGYSVSREKKERFSLILESASTNQTSMYLCASSFDSTGELFFGEGSRLTVL.

This chain's CDR3 is CASSSGATNEKLFF. The CDR3 DNA is TGTGCCAGCAGCTCAGGGGCAACTAATGAAAAACTGTTTTTT. The chain has TRBV5-5 and TRBJ1-4; TRBD1 is a possible D gene (6 bases). CDR1 SGHKS and CDR2 YYEKEE come from the germline V gene (reference sequence). CDR3 length: 14 amino acids. V was trimmed by 3 bases and J by 0 bases, leaving 6 bases between them. The full variable domain, in which reference TRBV5-5 and TRBJ1-4 provide the parts outside the CDR3, is DAGVTQSPTHLIKTRGQQVTLRCSPISGHKSVSWYQQVLGQGPQFIFQYYEKEERGRGNFPDRFSARQFPNYSSELNVNALLLGDSALYLCASSSGATNEKLFFGSGTQLSVL.

The chain combines TRBV7-6 with TRBJ1-1; no reliable D call. From germline, CDR1 is SGHVS and CDR2 FNYEAQ. Trimming pared 1 base from V and 6 bases from J, leaving 9 bases between. CDR3 length equals 13 residues. DNA for the CDR3: TGTGCCAGCAGCTTAGGGGCGACGTCTGAAGCTTTCTTT. It yields the protein CASSLGATSEAFF.

The chain is built from TRBV27 and TRBJ2-7; TRBD2 might be the D (7 bases). V was shortened by 3 bases and J by 2 bases, with 11 bases between the two germline ends. CDR3 length: 14 amino acids. Germline lookup yields CDR1 MNHEY and CDR2 SMNVEV (reference sequence). The CDR3 here is CASSFQGRAYEQYF. The CDR3 DNA reads as TGTGCCAGCAGTTTCCAGGGGAGGGCCTACGAGCAGTACTTC.

The genes are TRBV5-4 and TRBJ1-4; 8 bases are shared with TRBD1. The CDR3 is 14 amino acids. The V gene's germline CDR1 is SGHNT and CDR2 YYREEE (reference sequence). The J segment lost 7 bases and the V segment lost 8 bases, leaving 10 bases of the junction unmatched. DNA of the CDR3: TGTGCCAGTAAACAGGACAGGGCCGGTGAAAAACTGTTTTTT. Translating it yields CASKQDRAGEKLFF.

The chain is built from TRBV14 and TRBJ1-4; D is possibly TRBD1 (5 bases). V lost 8 bases, J lost 0 bases, and 16 bases lay in between. CDR1 and CDR2 from the germline V gene are SGHDN and FVKESK. This CDR3 is 16 amino acids long. CDR3 region: CASGRGRAATNEKLFF. DNA for the CDR3: TGTGCCAGCGGCCGGGGCAGGGCCGCAACTAATGAAAAACTGTTTTTT.